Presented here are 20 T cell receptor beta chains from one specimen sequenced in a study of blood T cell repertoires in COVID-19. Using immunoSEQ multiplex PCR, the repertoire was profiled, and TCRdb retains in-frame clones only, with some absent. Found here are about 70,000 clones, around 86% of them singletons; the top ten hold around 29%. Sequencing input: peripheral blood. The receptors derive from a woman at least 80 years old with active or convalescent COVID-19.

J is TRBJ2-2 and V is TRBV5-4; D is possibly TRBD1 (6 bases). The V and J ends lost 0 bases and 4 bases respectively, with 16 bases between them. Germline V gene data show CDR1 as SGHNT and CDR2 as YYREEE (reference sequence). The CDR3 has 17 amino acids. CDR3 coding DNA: TGTGCCAGCAGCTTGGCCCAGATCGGACAGTTCACCGGGGAGCTGTTTTTT. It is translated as CASSLAQIGQFTGELFF.

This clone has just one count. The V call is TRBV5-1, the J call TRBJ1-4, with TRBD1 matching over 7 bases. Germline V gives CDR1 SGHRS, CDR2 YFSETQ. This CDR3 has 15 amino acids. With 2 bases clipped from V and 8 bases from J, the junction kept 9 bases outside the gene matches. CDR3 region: CASSLTGTAPEKLFF. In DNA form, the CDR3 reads TGCGCCAGCAGCTTAACCGGGACAGCACCGGAAAAACTGTTTTTT.

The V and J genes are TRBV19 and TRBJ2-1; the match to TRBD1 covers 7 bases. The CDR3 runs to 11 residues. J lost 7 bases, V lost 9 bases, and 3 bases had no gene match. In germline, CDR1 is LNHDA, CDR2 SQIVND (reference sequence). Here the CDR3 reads CASEGQNEQFF. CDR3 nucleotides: TGTGCCAGCGAGGGACAGAATGAGCAGTTCTTC.

The CDR3 protein is CASSLAGAAAWQPQHF. DNA of the CDR3: TGTGCCAGCAGTTTGGCGGGGGCCGCCGCTTGGCAGCCCCAGCATTTT. V usage is TRBV28 and J usage is TRBJ1-5, with D tentatively TRBD1 (6 bases). Trimming removed 3 bases from V and 7 bases from J, with 19 bases in between. Germline V gene sequence: CDR1 MDHEN, CDR2 SYDVKM. This CDR3 has 16 residues.

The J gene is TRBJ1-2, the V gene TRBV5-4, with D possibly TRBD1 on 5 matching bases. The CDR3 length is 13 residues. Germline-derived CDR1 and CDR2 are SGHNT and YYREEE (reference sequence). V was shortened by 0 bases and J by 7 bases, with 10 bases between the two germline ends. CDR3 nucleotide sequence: TGTGCCAGCAGCTTGGATGGCGACAGTGGCTACACCTTC. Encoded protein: CASSLDGDSGYTF. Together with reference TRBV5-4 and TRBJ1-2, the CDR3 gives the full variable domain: ETGVTQSPTHLIKTRGQQVTLRCSSQSGHNTVSWYQQALGQGPQFIFQYYREEENGRGNFPPRFSGLQFPNYSSELNVNALELDDSALYLCASSLDGDSGYTFGSGTRLTVV.

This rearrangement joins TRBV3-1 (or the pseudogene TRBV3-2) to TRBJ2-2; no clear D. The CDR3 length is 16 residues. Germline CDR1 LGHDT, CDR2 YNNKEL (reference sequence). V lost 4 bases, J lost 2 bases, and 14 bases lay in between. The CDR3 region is CASSPVPVGNTGELFF. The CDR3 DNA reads TGTGCCAGCAGCCCGGTACCTGTGGGCAACACCGGGGAGCTGTTTTTT.

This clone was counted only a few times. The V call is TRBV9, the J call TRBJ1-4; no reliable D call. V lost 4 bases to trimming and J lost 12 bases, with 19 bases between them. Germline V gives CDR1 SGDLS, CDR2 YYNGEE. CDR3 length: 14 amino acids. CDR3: CASSPREKGPELFF. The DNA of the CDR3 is TGTGCCAGCAGCCCGAGGGAGAAGGGCCCTGAACTGTTTTTT.

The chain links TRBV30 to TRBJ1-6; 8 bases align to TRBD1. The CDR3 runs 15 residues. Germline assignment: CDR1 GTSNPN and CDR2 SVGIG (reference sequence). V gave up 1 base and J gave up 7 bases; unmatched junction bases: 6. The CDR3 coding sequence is TGTGCCTGGAGTGGCCGGGACAGGATGAATTCACCCCTCCACTTT. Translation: CAWSGRDRMNSPLHF.

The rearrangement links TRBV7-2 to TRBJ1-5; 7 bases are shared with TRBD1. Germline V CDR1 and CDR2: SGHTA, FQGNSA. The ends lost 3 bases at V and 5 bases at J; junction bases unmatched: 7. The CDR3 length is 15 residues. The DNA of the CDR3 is TGTGCCAGCAGCTTTCAGGGGGGAGTGGATCAGCCCCAGCATTTT. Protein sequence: CASSFQGGVDQPQHF.

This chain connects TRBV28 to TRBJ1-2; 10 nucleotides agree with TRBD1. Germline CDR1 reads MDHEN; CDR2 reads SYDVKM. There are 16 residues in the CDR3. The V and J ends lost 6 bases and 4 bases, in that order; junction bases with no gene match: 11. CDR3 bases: TGTGCCAGCAGCCCCCTCGACAGGGGGCTTGTCTATGGCTACACCTTC. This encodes CASSPLDRGLVYGYTF.

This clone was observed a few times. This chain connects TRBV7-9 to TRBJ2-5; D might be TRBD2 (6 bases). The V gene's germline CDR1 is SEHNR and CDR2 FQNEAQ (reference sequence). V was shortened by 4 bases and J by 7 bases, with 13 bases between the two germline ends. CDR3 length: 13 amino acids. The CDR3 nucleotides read TGTGCCAGCAGCTCAACCGGGGGAGGGACCCAGTACTTC. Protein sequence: CASSSTGGGTQYF. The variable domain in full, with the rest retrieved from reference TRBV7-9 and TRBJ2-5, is DTGVSQNPRHKITKRGQNVTFRCDPISEHNRLYWYRQTLGQGPEFLTYFQNEAQLEKSRLLSDRFSAERPKGSFSTLEIQRTEQGDSAMYLCASSSTGGGTQYFGPGTRLLVL.

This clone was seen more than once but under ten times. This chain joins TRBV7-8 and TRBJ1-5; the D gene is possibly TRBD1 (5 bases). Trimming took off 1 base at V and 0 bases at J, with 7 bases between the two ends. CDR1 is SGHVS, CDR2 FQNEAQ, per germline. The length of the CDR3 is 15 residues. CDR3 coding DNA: TGTGCCAGCAGCTTAGGACAGTATAGCAATCAGCCCCAGCATTTT. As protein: CASSLGQYSNQPQHF.

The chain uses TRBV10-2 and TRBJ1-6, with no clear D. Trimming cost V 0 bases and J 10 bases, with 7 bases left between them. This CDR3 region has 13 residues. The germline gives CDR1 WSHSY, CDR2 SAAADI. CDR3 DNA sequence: TGCGCCAGCAGTGAGTCAACCGGGTCACCCCTCCACTTT. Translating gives CASSESTGSPLHF.

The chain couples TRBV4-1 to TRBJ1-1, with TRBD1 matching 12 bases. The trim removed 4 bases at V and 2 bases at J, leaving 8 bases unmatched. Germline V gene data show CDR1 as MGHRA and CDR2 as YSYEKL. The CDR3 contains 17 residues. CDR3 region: CASSPRDRGLRNTEAFF. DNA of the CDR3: TGCGCCAGCAGCCCTCGGGACAGGGGGCTCCGAAACACTGAAGCTTTCTTT.

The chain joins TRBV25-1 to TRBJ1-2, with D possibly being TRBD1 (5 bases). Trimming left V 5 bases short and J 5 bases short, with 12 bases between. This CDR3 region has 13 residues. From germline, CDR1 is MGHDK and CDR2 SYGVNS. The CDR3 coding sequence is TGTGCCAGCAGTCTAGGGGTCTGGTATGGCTACACCTTC. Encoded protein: CASSLGVWYGYTF.

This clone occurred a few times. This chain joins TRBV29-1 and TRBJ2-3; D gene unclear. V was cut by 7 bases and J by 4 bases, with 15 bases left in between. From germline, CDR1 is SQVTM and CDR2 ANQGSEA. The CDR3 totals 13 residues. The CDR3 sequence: CSAHSGPPDTQYF. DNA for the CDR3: TGCAGCGCCCACAGTGGGCCTCCAGATACGCAGTATTTT.

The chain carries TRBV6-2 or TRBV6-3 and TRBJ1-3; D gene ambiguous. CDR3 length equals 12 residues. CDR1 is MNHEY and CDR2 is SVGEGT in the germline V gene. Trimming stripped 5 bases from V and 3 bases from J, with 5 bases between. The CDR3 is CASSALGNTIYF. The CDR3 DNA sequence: TGTGCCAGCAGTGCACTTGGAAACACCATATATTTT.

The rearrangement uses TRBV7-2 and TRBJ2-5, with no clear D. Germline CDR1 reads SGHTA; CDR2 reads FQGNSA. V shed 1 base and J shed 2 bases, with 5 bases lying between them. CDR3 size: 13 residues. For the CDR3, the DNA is TGTGCCAGCAGCTTAGGTAATCAAGAGACCCAGTACTTC. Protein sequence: CASSLGNQETQYF.

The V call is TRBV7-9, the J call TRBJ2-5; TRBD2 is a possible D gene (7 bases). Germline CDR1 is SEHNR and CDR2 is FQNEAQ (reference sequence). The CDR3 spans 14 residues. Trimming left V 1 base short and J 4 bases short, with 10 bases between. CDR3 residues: CASSLDREGETQYF. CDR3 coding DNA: TGTGCCAGCAGCTTAGACAGGGAGGGAGAGACCCAGTACTTC.

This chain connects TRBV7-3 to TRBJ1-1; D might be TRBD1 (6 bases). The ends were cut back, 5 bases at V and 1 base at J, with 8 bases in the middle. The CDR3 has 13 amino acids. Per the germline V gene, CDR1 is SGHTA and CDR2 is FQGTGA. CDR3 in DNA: TGTGCCAGCAGCCAGACAGGGAACACTGAAGCTTTCTTT. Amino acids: CASSQTGNTEAFF. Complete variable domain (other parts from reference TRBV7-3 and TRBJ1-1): GAGVSQTPSNKVTEKGKYVELRCDPISGHTALYWYRQSLGQGPEFLIYFQGTGAADDSGLPNDRFFAVRPEGSVSTLKIQRTERGDSAVYLCASSQTGNTEAFFGQGTRLTVV.